This T cell receptor (beta chain) is drawn from a study of shared clonotypes between healthy human individuals. Germline assignment: CDR1 SNHLY and CDR2 FYNNEI. Trimming cost V 6 bases and J 0 bases; bases outside gene matches: 0. This CDR3 has 15 residues. Assay used: immunoSEQ multiplex PCR; TCRdb lists only in-frame clones, some missing. The data hold around 440,000 clones, with approximately 80% observed a single time. The chain is built from TRBV2 and TRBJ2-2; TRBD2 agrees at 11 bases. The sample was PBMCs. This sequence was found in a woman in her thirties or forties in good health. Some clones in this sample may be carry-over from other donors' samples. CDR3 protein: CASRTSGTNTGELFF. CDR3 bases: TGTGCCAGCAGGACTAGCGGGACGAACACCGGGGAGCTGTTTTTT.